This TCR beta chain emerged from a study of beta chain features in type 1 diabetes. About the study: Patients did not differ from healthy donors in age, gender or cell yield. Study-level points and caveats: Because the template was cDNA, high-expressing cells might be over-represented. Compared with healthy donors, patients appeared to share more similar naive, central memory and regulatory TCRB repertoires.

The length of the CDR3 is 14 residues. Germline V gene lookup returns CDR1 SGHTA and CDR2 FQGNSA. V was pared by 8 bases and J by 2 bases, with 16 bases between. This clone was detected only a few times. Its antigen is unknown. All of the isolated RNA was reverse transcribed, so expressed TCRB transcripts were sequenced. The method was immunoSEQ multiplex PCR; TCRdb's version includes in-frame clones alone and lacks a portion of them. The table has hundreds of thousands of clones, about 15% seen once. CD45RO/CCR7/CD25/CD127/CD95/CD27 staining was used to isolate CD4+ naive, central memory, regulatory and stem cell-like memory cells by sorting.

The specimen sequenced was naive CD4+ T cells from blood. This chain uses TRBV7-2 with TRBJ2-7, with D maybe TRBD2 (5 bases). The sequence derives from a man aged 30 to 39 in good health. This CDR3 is CASRRGGTTYEQYF. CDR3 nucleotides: TGTGCCAGCCGGCGCGGAGGCACAACCTACGAGCAGTACTTC.